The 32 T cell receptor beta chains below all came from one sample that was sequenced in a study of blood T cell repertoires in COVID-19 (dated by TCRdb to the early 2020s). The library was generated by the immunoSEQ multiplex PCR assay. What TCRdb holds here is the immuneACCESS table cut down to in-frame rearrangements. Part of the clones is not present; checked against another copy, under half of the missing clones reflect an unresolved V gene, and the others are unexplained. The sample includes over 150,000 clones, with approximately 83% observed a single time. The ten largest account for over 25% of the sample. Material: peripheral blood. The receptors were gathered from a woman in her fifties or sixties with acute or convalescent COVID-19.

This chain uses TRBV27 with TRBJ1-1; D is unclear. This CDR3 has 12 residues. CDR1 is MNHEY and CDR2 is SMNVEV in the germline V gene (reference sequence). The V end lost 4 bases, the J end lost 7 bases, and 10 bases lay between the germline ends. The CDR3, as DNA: TGTGCCAGCAGTTGGAGGGCTGGTGAAGCTTTCTTT. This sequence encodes CASSWRAGEAFF.

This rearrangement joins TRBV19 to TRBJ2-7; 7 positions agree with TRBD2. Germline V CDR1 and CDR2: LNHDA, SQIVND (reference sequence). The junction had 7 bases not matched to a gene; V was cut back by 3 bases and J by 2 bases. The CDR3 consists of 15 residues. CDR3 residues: CASSMTWGGAYEQYF. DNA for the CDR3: TGTGCCAGTAGTATGACGTGGGGGGGAGCCTACGAGCAGTACTTC.

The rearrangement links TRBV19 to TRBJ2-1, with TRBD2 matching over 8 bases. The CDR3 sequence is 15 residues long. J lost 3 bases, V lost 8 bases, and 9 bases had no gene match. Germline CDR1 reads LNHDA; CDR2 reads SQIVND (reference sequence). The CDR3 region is CASGDAGTSYNEQFF. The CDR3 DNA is TGTGCCAGTGGAGACGCCGGGACTAGCTACAATGAGCAGTTCTTC.

CDR3 sequence (DNA): TGTGCCAGCAGTTCTAACTACGAGCAGTACGTC. It is translated as CASSSNYEQYV. The J gene is TRBJ2-7, the V gene TRBV28; D uncertain. The CDR3 covers 11 residues. The germline V gene encodes CDR1 MDHEN and CDR2 SYDVKM. Trimming stripped 4 bases from V and 3 bases from J, with 4 bases between.

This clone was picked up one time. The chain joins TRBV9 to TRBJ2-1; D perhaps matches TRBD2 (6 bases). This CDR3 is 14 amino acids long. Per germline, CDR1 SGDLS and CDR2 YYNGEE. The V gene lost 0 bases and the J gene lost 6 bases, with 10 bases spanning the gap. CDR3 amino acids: CASSVGTNFNEQFF. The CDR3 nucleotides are TGTGCCAGCAGCGTAGGGACTAATTTCAATGAGCAGTTCTTC.

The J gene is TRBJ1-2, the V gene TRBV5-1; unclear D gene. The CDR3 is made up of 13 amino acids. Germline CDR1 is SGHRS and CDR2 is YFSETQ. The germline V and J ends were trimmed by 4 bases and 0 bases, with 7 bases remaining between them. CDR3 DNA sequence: TGCGCCAGCAGCAACGGAGCTAACTATGGCTACACCTTC. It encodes CASSNGANYGYTF.

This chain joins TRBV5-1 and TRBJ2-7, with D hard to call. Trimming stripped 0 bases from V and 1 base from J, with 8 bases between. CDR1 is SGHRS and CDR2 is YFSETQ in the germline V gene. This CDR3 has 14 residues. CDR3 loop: CASSLGRESYEQYF. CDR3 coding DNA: TGCGCCAGCAGCTTGGGTAGAGAATCCTACGAGCAGTACTTC. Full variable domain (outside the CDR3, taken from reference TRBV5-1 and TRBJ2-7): KAGVTQTPRYLIKTRGQQVTLSCSPISGHRSVSWYQQTPGQGLQFLFEYFSETQRNKGNFPGRFSGRQFSNSRSEMNVSTLELGDSALYLCASSLGRESYEQYFGPGTRLTVT.

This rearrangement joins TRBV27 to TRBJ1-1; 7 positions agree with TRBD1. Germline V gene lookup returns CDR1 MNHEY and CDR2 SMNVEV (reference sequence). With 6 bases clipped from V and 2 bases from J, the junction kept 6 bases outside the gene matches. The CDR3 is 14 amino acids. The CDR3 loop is CASSPGTANTEAFF. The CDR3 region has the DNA TGTGCCAGCAGCCCCGGGACAGCAAACACTGAAGCTTTCTTT.

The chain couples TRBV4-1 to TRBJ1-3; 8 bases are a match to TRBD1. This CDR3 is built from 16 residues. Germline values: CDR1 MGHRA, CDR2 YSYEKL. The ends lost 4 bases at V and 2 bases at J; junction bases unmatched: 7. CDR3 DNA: TGCGCCAGCAGCCCTACAGGACAGGGACCTGGAAACACCATATATTTT. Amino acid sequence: CASSPTGQGPGNTIYF.

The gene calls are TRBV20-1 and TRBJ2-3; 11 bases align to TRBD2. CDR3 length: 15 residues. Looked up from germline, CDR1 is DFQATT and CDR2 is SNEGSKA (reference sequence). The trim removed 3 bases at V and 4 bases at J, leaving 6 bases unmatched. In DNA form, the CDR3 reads TGCAGTGCTAGTGGTAGCGGGGGGGCAGCAGATACGCAGTATTTT. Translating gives CSASGSGGAADTQYF.

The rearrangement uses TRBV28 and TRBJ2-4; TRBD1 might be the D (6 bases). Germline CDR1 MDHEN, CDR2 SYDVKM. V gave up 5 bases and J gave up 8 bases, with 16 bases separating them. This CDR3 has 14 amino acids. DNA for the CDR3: TGTGCCAGCAGTGTAACAGGGACCCAAGACATTCAGTACTTC. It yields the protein CASSVTGTQDIQYF.

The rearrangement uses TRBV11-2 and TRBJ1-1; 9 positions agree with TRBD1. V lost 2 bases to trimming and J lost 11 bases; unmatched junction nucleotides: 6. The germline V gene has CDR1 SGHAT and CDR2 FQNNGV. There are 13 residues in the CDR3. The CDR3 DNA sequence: TGTGCCAGCAGCTTATCCGGGACAGGGTATGCTTTCTTT. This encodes CASSLSGTGYAFF.

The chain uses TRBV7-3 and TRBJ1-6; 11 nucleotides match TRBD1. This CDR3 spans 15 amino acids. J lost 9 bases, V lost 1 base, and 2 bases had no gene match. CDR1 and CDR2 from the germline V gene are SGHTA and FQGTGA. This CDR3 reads CASSLIGTGGSPLHF. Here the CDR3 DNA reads TGTGCCAGCAGCTTAATCGGGACAGGGGGTTCACCCCTCCACTTT.

CDR3 residues: CASSLAQGGNYEQYF. The CDR3 bases are TGTGCCAGCAGCTTAGCCCAAGGGGGTAACTACGAGCAGTACTTC. The chain employs TRBV11-3 and TRBJ2-7; D possibly corresponds to TRBD1 (6 bases). Germline V lookup: CDR1 SGHNT, CDR2 YENEEA. The V and J ends lost 1 base and 3 bases respectively, with 13 bases between them. This CDR3 comprises 15 residues.

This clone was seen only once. CDR3 residues: CAWSQEYNQPQHF. The CDR3 bases are TGTGCCTGGAGTCAGGAATATAATCAGCCCCAGCATTTT. This chain joins TRBV30 and TRBJ1-5, with no clear D. Germline V lookup: CDR1 GTSNPN, CDR2 SVGIG (reference sequence). The V end was cut by 2 bases, the J end by 4 bases, with 9 bases between. CDR3 size: 13 residues. Full variable domain (remainder filled in from reference TRBV30 and TRBJ1-5): SQTIHQWPATLVQPVGSPLSLECTVEGTSNPNLYWYRQAAGRGLQLLFYSVGIGQISSEVPQNLSASRPQDRQFILSSKKLLLSDSGFYLCAWSQEYNQPQHFGDGTRLSIL.

CDR3 DNA sequence: TGTGCCAGCAGCTCCCCCCTTATTCGGGCAGATACGCAGTATTTT. Encoded protein: CASSSPLIRADTQYF. The genes are TRBV11-2 and TRBJ2-3; D gene ambiguous. Looked up from germline, CDR1 is SGHAT and CDR2 is FQNNGV. The V end was cut by 4 bases, the J end by 4 bases, with 15 bases between. This CDR3 has 15 amino acids.

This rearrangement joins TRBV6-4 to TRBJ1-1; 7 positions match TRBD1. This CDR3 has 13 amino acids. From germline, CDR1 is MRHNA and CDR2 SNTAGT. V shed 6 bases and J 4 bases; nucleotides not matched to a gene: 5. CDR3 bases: TGTGCCAGCAGCTCGGCAGGGGGCACTGAAGCTTTCTTT. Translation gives CASSSAGGTEAFF.

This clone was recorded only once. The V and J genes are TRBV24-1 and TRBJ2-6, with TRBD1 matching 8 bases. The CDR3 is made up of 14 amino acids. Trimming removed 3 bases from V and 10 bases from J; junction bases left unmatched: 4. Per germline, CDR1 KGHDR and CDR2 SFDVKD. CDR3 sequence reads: CATSDAGTGNVLTF. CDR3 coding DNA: TGTGCCACCAGTGATGCCGGGACAGGAAACGTCCTGACTTTC.

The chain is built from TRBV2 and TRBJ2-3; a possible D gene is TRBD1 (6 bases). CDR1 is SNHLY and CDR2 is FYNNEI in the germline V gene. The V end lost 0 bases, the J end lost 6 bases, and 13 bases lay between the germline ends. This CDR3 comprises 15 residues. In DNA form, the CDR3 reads TGTGCCAGCAGTGAAGCGAACAGGGTGGGTGATACGCAGTATTTT. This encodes CASSEANRVGDTQYF.

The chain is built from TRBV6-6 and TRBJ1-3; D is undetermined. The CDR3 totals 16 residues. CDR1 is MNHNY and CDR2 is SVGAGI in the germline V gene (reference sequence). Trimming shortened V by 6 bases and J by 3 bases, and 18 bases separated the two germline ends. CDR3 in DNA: TGTGCCAGCAGCCCCTCTACGGGGTGGTATGGAAACACCATATATTTT. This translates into CASSPSTGWYGNTIYF.

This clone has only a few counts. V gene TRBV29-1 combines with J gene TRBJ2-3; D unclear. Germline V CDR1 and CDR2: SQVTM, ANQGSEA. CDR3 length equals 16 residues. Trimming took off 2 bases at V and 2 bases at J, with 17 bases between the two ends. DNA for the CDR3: TGCAGCGTTGAATTCTCGAGAATCTGGTTCACAGATACGCAGTATTTT. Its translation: CSVEFSRIWFTDTQYF.

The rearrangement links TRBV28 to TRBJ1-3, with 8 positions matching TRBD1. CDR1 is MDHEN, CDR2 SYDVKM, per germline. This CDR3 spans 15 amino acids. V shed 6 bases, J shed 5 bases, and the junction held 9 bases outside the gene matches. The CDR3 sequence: CASSPDRGRRNTIYF. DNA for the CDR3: TGTGCCAGCAGCCCAGACAGGGGAAGACGAAACACCATATATTTT.

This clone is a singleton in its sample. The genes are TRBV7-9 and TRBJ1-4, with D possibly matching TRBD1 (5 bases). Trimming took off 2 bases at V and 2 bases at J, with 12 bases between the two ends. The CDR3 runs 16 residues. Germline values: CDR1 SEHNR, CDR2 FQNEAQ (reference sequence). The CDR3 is CASSLYGTPTNEKLFF. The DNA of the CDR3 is TGTGCCAGCAGCTTATATGGGACTCCGACTAATGAAAAACTGTTTTTT.

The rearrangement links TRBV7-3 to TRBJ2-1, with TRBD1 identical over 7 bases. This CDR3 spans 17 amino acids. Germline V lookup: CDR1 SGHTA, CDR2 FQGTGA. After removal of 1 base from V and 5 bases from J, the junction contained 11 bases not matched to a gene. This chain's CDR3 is CASSLNPDRVVNNEQFF. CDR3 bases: TGTGCCAGCAGCTTAAATCCCGACAGGGTTGTGAACAATGAGCAGTTCTTC. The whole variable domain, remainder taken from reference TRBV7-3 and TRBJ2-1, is GAGVSQTPSNKVTEKGKYVELRCDPISGHTALYWYRQSLGQGPEFLIYFQGTGAADDSGLPNDRFFAVRPEGSVSTLKIQRTERGDSAVYLCASSLNPDRVVNNEQFFGPGTRLTVL.

The CDR3 loop reads CASSIGGTNTQYF. CDR3 DNA sequence: TGTGCCAGTAGTATAGGAGGGACAAATACGCAGTATTTT. The chain joins TRBV19 to TRBJ2-3, with D maybe TRBD1 (6 bases). The CDR3 is 13 residues long. V was pared by 1 base and J by 7 bases, with 9 bases between. The germline CDR1 and CDR2 sequences are LNHDA and SQIVND (reference sequence).

CDR3 protein: CASSESRLGTSYGYTF. Written as DNA, the CDR3 is TGTGCCAGCAGTGAAAGTAGATTGGGGACTAGTTATGGCTACACCTTC. The chain has TRBV28 and TRBJ1-2; TRBD1 might be the D (5 bases). From germline, CDR1 is MDHEN and CDR2 SYDVKM. There are 16 residues in the CDR3. The ends were cut back, 5 bases at V and 5 bases at J, with 21 bases in the middle.

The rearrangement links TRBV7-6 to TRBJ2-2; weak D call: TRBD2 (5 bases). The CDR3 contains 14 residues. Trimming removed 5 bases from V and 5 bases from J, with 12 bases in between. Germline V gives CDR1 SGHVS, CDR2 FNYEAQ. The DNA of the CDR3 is TGTGCCAGCAGCCTCGCCCGCGGGACCGGGGAGCTGTTTTTT. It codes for CASSLARGTGELFF.

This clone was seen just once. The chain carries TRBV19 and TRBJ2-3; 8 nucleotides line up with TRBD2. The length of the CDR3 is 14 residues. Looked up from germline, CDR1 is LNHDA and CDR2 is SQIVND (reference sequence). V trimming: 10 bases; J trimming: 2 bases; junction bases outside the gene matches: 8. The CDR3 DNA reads TGTGCCACCGGGACTAGTCTCGCCACAGATACGCAGTATTTT. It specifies CATGTSLATDTQYF.

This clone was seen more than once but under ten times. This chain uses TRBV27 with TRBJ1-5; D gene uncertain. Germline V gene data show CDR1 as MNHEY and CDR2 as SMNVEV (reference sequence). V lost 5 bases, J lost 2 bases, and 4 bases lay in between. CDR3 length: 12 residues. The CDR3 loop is CASSRGNQPQHF. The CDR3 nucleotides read TGTGCCAGCAGTCGGGGCAATCAGCCCCAGCATTTT.

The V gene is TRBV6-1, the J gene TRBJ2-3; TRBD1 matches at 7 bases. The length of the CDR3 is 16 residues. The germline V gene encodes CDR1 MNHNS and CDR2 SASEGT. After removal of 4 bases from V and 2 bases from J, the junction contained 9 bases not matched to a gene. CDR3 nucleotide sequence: TGTGCCAGCAGTGCACAGGGGACCCCATTCACAGATACGCAGTATTTT. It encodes CASSAQGTPFTDTQYF.

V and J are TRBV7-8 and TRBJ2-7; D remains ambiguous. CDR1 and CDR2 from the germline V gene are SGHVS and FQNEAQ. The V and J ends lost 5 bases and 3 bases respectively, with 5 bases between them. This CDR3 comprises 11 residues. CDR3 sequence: CASSQHYEQYF. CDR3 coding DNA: TGTGCCAGCAGCCAACACTACGAGCAGTACTTC.

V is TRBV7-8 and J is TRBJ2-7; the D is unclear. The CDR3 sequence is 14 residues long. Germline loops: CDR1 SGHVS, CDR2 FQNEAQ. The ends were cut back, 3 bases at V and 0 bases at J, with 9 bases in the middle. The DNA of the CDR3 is TGTGCCAGCAGCTTGCTCCTCAGCTCCTACGAGCAGTACTTC. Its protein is CASSLLLSSYEQYF.